This T cell receptor beta chain is from a study of cytomegalovirus exposure and HLA in healthy donors. Whole-study results and caveats: In vitro assays verified that three CMV-associated chains recognized CMV antigens specifically. In an earlier analysis, productive rearrangement rates for most beta V segments clustered near 87% or 30%. Accurate predictions that matched the HLA-A and HLA-B alleles of most subjects were reportedly made from TCR beta sequences.

In germline, CDR1 is SGHAT, CDR2 FQNNGV. The germline V and J ends were trimmed by 1 base and 5 bases, with 11 bases remaining between them. The CDR3 has 14 residues. 60 Vbeta and 13 Jbeta primers were used in PCR. Clones were sequenced by immunoSEQ multiplex PCR, and TCRdb holds only the in-frame ones, with some missing. The sample carries some 150,000 clones, around four fifths recorded once. Details on this clone: Its specificity is unknown.

The gene calls are TRBV11-2 and TRBJ2-5, with a tentative D call TRBD2 (5 bases). The receptor was derived from a woman aged 40 to 49 in good health and CMV-seronegative. Material for sequencing was PBMCs. The CDR3 sequence is CASSLGGPMETQYF. Written as DNA, the CDR3 is TGTGCCAGCAGCTTAGGAGGGCCCATGGAGACCCAGTACTTC.